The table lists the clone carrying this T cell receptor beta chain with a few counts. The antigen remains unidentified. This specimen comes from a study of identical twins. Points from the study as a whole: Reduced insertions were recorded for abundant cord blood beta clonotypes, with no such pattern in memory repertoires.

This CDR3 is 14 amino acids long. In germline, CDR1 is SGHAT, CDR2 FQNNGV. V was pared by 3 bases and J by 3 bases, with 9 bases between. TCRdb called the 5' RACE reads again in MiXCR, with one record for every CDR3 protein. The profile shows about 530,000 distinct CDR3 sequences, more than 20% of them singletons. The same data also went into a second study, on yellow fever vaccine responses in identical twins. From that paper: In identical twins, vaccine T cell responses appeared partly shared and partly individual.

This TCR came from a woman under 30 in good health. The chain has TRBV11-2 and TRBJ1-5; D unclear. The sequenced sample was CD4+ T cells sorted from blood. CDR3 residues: CASSFGFPNQPQHF. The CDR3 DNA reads TGTGCCAGCAGCTTCGGGTTTCCCAATCAGCCCCAGCATTTT.